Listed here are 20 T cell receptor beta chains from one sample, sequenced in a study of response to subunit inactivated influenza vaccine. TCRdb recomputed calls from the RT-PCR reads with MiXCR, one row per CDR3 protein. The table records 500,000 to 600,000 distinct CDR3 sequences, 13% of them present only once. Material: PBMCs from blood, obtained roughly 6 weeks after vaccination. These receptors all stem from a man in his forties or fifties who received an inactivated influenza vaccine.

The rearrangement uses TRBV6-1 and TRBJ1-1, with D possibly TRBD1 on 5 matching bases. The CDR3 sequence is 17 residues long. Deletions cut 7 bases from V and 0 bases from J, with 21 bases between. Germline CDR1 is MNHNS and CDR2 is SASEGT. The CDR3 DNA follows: TGTGCCAGCATGCCCGACGCGAGGGGCAGCATGAACACTGAAGCTTTCTTT. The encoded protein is CASMPDARGSMNTEAFF.

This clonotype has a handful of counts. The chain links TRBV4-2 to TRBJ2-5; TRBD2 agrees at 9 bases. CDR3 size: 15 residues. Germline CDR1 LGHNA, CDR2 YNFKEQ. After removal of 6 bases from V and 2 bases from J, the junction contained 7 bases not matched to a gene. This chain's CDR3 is CASRLTSGSQETQYF. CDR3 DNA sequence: TGTGCCAGCAGGCTGACTAGCGGCTCTCAAGAGACCCAGTACTTC.

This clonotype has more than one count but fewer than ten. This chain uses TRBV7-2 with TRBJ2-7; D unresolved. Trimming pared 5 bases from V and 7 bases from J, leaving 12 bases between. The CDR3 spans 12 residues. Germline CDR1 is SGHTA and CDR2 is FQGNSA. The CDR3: CASSLEWSEQYF. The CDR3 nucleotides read TGTGCCAGCAGCCTAGAGTGGAGTGAGCAGTACTTC.

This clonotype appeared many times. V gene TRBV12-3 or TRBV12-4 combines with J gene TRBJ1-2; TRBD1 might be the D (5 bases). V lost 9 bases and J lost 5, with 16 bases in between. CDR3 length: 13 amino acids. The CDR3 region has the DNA TGTGCCAGTATCCCAGGGTGGGGGTATGGCTACACCTTC. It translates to CASIPGWGYGYTF.

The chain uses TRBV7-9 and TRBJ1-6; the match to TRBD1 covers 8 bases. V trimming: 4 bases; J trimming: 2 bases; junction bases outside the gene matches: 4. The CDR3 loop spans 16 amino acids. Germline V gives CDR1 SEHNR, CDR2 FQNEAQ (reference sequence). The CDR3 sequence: CASSSKDRAYNSPLHF. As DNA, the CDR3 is TGTGCCAGCAGCTCCAAGGACAGGGCCTATAATTCACCCCTCCACTTT.

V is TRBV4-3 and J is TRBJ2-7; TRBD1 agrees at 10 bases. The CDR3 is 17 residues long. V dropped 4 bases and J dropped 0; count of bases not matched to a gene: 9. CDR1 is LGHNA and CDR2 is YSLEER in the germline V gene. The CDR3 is CASSLAIGTGVSYEQYF. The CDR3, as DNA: TGCGCCAGCAGCCTGGCTATCGGGACAGGGGTCTCCTACGAGCAGTACTTC.

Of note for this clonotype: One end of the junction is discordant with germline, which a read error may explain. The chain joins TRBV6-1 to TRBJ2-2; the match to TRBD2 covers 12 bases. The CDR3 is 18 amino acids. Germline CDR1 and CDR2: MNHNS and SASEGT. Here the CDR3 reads CAISEASSGGAEGGELFF. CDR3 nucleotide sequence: TGTGCCATCAGTGAAGCGTCTAGCGGGGGGGCCGAAGGCGGGGAGCTGTTTTTT.

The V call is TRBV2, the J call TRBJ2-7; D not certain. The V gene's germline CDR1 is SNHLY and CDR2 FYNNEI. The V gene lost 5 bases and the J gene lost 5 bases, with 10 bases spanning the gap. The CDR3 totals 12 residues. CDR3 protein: CASSYYWDEQYF. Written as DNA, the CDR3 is TGTGCCAGCAGTTATTATTGGGACGAGCAGTACTTC.

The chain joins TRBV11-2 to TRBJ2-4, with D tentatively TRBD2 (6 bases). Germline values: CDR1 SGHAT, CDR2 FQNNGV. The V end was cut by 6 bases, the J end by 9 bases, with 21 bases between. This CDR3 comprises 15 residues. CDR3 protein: CASSPTGLQMSIQYF. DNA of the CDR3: TGTGCCAGCAGTCCAACGGGACTCCAAATGAGCATTCAGTACTTC.

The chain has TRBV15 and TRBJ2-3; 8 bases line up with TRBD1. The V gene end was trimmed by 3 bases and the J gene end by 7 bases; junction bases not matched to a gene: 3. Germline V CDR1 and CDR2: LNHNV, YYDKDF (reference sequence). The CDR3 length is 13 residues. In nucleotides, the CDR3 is TGTGCCACCAGCAGCGACAGGGGTCATACGCAGTATTTT. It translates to CATSSDRGHTQYF.

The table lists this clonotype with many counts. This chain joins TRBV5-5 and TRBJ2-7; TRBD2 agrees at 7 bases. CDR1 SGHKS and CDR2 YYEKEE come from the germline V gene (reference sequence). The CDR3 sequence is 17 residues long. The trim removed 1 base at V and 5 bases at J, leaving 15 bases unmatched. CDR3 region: CASSLSLTKLAWDEQYF. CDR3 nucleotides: TGTGCCAGCAGCTTGTCTTTGACAAAACTAGCGTGGGACGAGCAGTACTTC.

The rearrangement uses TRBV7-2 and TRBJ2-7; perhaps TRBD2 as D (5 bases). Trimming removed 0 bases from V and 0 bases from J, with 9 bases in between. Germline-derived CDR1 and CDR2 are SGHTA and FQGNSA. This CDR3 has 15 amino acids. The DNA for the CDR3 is TGTGCCAGCAGCTTAGCGGAGGTTGTCTCCTACGAGCAGTACTTC. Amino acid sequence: CASSLAEVVSYEQYF.

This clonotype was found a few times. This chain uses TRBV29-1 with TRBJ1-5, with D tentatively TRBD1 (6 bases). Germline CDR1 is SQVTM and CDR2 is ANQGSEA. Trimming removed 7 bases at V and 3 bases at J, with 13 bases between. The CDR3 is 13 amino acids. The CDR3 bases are TGCAGCGGGGGGCAGGGGTTCAATCAGCCCCAGCATTTT. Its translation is CSGGQGFNQPQHF.

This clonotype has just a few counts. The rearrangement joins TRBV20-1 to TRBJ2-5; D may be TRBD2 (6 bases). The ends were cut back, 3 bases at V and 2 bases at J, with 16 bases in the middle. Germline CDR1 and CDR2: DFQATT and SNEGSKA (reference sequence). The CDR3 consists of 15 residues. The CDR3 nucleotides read TGCAGTGCTAGGCCCCCAGCGGGCCCACAAGAGACCCAGTACTTC. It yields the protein CSARPPAGPQETQYF.

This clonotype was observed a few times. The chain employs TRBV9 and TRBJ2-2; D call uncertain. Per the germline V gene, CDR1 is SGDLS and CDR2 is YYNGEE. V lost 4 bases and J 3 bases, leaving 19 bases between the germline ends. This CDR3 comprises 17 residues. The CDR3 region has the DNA TGTGCCAGCAGCCTCCCAGAGGCCCGGCCCGACACCGGGGAGCTGTTTTTT. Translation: CASSLPEARPDTGELFF.

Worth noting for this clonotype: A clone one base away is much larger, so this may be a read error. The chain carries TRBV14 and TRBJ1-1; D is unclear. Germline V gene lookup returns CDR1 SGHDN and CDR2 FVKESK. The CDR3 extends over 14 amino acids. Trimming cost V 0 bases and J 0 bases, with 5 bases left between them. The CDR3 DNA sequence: TGTGCCAGCAGCCAAGACTCGATGAACACTGAAGCTTTCTTT. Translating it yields CASSQDSMNTEAFF.

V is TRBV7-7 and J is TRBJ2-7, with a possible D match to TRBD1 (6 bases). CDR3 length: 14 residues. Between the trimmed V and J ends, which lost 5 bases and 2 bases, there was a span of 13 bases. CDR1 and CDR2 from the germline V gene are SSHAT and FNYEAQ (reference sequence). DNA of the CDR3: TGTGCCAGCAGCCCAGGGGCCCCTACCTACGAGCAGTACTTC. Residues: CASSPGAPTYEQYF. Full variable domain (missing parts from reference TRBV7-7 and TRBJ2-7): GAGVSQSPRYKVTKRGQDVTLRCDPISSHATLYWYQQALGQGPEFLTYFNYEAQPDKSGLPSDRFSAERPEGSISTLTIQRTEQRDSAMYRCASSPGAPTYEQYFGPGTRLTVT.

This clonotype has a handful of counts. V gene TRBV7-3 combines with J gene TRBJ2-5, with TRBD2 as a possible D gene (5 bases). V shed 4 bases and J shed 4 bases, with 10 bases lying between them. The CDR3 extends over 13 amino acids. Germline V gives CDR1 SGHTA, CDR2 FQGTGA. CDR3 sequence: CASSSKLGETQYF. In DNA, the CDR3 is TGTGCCAGCAGCTCCAAACTAGGAGAGACCCAGTACTTC.

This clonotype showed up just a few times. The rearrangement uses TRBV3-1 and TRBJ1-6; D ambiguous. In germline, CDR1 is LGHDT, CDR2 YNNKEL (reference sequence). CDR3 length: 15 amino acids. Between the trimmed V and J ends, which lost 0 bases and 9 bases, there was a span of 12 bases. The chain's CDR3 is CASSQEMGKGSPLHF. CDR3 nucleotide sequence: TGTGCCAGCAGCCAAGAAATGGGAAAGGGTTCACCCCTCCACTTT.

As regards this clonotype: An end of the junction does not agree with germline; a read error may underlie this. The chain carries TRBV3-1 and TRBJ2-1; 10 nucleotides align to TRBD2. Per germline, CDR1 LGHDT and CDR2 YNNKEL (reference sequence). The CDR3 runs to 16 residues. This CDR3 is CATSHPAGGPGNEQFF. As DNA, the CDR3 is TGTGCCACCAGCCACCCAGCGGGAGGGCCGGGCAATGAGCAGTTCTTC.